The source of this T cell receptor beta chain is a study of blood T cell repertoires in COVID-19. About the research overall: Some COVID-19 samples were acute and others convalescent; all came from the United States, Italy and Spain. PBMCs, B-cell-depleted T cells, or T cells provided the cDNA or gDNA that made up the material.

This CDR3 has 17 amino acids. The germline V and J ends were trimmed by 0 bases and 7 bases, with 16 bases remaining between them. Authors' methods: By means of reference gene primer amplification, nucleated cell counts were estimated. TCRdb keeps only in-frame clones here, not all; method: immunoSEQ multiplex PCR. The V and J calls and clone size come from that table; D and trimming were worked out from the DNA. The table lists 15,000 to 20,000 clones, over 75% of them singletons. The sequence was collected from a woman in her seventies with active COVID-19. This chain uses TRBV23-1 with TRBJ1-6; TRBD1 might be the D (5 bases). TRBV23-1 is an ORF for which the function is uncertain. The source material was peripheral blood. The chain's CDR3 is CASSQSGPTVVNSPLHF. The CDR3 DNA follows: TGCGCCAGCAGTCAATCGGGGCCGACCGTGGTGAATTCACCCCTCCACTTT.